Listed here are 20 T cell receptor beta chains from one sample, sequenced in a study of blood T cell repertoires in COVID-19. Sequenced by immunoSEQ multiplex PCR; TCRdb stores in-frame clones only, minus some. The data contain 8,500 to 14,000 clones, about 90% of them singletons. The sample taken for sequencing was peripheral blood. The receptors were sampled from a human donor in a cohort sampled during active COVID-19.

J is TRBJ2-7 and V is TRBV5-1, with TRBD2 matching 7 bases. The junction had 11 bases not matched to a gene; V was cut back by 1 base and J by 1 base. The CDR3 covers 17 residues. Germline V gene lookup returns CDR1 SGHRS and CDR2 YFSETQ. The CDR3 DNA reads as TGCGCCAGCAGCTTGTACAAGCACGGGGGGAAGTCCTACGAGCAGTACTTC. Protein: CASSLYKHGGKSYEQYF. Looking up the rest from reference TRBV5-1 and TRBJ2-7 gives the full variable domain: KAGVTQTPRYLIKTRGQQVTLSCSPISGHRSVSWYQQTPGQGLQFLFEYFSETQRNKGNFPGRFSGRQFSNSRSEMNVSTLELGDSALYLCASSLYKHGGKSYEQYFGPGTRLTVT.

The rearrangement joins TRBV5-5 to TRBJ1-2; tentatively, D is TRBD1 (5 bases). V gave up 1 base and J gave up 2 bases, with 9 bases separating them. Germline loops: CDR1 SGHKS, CDR2 YYEKEE (reference sequence). CDR3 length equals 14 residues. The CDR3 protein is CASSLNGGNYGYTF. The CDR3 DNA sequence: TGTGCCAGCAGCTTGAATGGGGGGAACTATGGCTACACCTTC.

The chain uses TRBV2 and TRBJ2-7; D may be TRBD2 (7 bases). The CDR3 spans 15 residues. CDR1 is SNHLY and CDR2 is FYNNEI in the germline V gene. V was clipped by 2 bases and J by 4 bases, with 15 bases between them. CDR3 DNA sequence: TGTGCCAGCAGTGAATCGGCGGGGGCCACTTACGAGCAGTACTTC. Its translation: CASSESAGATYEQYF.

The chain carries TRBV15 and TRBJ1-1; D uncertain. CDR1 and CDR2 (germline): LNHNV, YYDKDF (reference sequence). V shed 8 bases and J shed 9 bases, with 13 bases lying between them. This CDR3 region has 11 residues. The CDR3 DNA sequence: TGTGCCACCTCGAACTCAATCCAAGCTTTCTTT. This translates into CATSNSIQAFF.

The chain combines TRBV18 with TRBJ1-1; D remains unclear. This CDR3 contains 15 residues. Trimming left V 4 bases short and J 0 bases short, with 12 bases between. Germline V lookup: CDR1 KGHSH, CDR2 LQKENI. The CDR3, as DNA: TGTGCCAGCTCACGCGGCGCTGGCATGAACACTGAAGCTTTCTTT. Its translation: CASSRGAGMNTEAFF.

The J gene is TRBJ2-5, the V gene TRBV3-1 (or the pseudogene TRBV3-2); 7 nucleotides align to TRBD1. CDR1 and CDR2 (germline): LGHDT, YNNKEL (reference sequence). The CDR3 extends over 15 amino acids. Trimming removed 1 base from V and 6 bases from J; junction bases left unmatched: 8. CDR3 bases: TGTGCCAGCAGCCAAGCCGGGACAGCCTTTAAGACCCAGTACTTC. It specifies CASSQAGTAFKTQYF.

The genes are TRBV19 and TRBJ1-1; 7 bases match TRBD1. Per germline, CDR1 LNHDA and CDR2 SQIVND (reference sequence). The V gene end was trimmed by 7 bases and the J gene end by 2 bases; junction bases not matched to a gene: 13. CDR3 length: 16 amino acids. In DNA, the CDR3 is TGTGCCAGTACCCCGCTCCCGGGACAGATAAACACTGAAGCTTTCTTT. This codes for CASTPLPGQINTEAFF.

This chain links TRBV5-5 with TRBJ1-1; unclear D gene. Germline CDR1 reads SGHKS; CDR2 reads YYEKEE (reference sequence). The V end was cut by 2 bases, the J end by 2 bases, with 16 bases between. CDR3 length: 16 amino acids. In DNA, the CDR3 is TGTGCCAGCAGCTTTTCCGTAGACGGAGCCAACACTGAAGCTTTCTTT. Protein product: CASSFSVDGANTEAFF.

This rearrangement joins TRBV6-5 to TRBJ1-2; maybe TRBD1 (6 bases). In germline, CDR1 is MNHEY, CDR2 SVGAGI. The CDR3 is 14 amino acids. Trimming stripped 7 bases from V and 2 bases from J, with 14 bases between. CDR3 loop: CASNLQGRNYGYTF. The CDR3 nucleotides read TGTGCCAGCAACTTACAGGGTAGGAACTATGGCTACACCTTC.

The rearrangement uses TRBV14 and TRBJ1-1, with D perhaps matching TRBD1 (5 bases). Germline CDR1 is SGHDN and CDR2 is FVKESK. This CDR3 contains 15 residues. V was cut by 0 bases and J by 10 bases, with 18 bases left in between. CDR3 nucleotides: TGTGCCAGCAGCCAAGATCGGCGGGGGACGCGGGGAGCTTTCTTT. Translation gives CASSQDRRGTRGAFF.

The rearrangement links TRBV19 to TRBJ1-1, with a weak D call TRBD1 (5 bases). This CDR3 has 16 residues. Germline V gene lookup returns CDR1 LNHDA and CDR2 SQIVND (reference sequence). The ends were cut back, 3 bases at V and 4 bases at J, with 18 bases in the middle. CDR3 region: CASSIGRDFGGTEAFF. The CDR3 bases are TGTGCCAGTAGTATTGGGAGGGATTTCGGGGGCACTGAAGCTTTCTTT.

The chain couples TRBV2 to TRBJ2-7; 10 nucleotides align to TRBD2. The trim removed 9 bases at V and 5 bases at J, leaving 10 bases unmatched. The germline CDR1 and CDR2 sequences are SNHLY and FYNNEI. The CDR3 has 14 residues. The CDR3 DNA follows: TGTGCCAGTAGAGAGCGGGGGGGCATACACGAGCAGTACTTC. Residues: CASRERGGIHEQYF.

The chain couples TRBV7-2 to TRBJ2-1; D is possibly TRBD2 (5 bases). This CDR3 spans 16 amino acids. The V gene's germline CDR1 is SGHTA and CDR2 FQGNSA. V was clipped by 2 bases and J by 0 bases, with 11 bases between them. The CDR3 nucleotides are TGTGCCAGCAGCTTAAGAATAGGGAGCTCCTACAATGAGCAGTTCTTC. It translates to CASSLRIGSSYNEQFF.

The V call is TRBV5-1, the J call TRBJ2-2; possibly TRBD2 for D (7 bases). The V gene's germline CDR1 is SGHRS and CDR2 YFSETQ. V gave up 4 bases and J gave up 4 bases, with 17 bases separating them. The CDR3 totals 16 residues. CDR3 nucleotides: TGCGCCAGCAGCATTGGTGGGGGGGCGAGCACCGGGGAGCTGTTTTTT. Its protein is CASSIGGGASTGELFF.

The rearrangement joins TRBV9 to TRBJ1-3; D might be TRBD1 (6 bases). Trimming pared 0 bases from V and 2 bases from J, leaving 9 bases between. The CDR3 has 15 residues. The germline CDR1 and CDR2 sequences are SGDLS and YYNGEE. The CDR3 DNA reads as TGTGCCAGCAGCGTAGGAAACAGGGCTGGAAACACCATATATTTT. Amino acids: CASSVGNRAGNTIYF.

The rearrangement joins TRBV11-2 to TRBJ1-1, with TRBD1 as a possible D gene (6 bases). This CDR3 region has 17 residues. Trimming took off 0 bases at V and 0 bases at J, with 14 bases between the two ends. Germline CDR1 reads SGHAT; CDR2 reads FQNNGV. This CDR3 reads CASSLDLRTGMNTEAFF. In DNA, the CDR3 is TGTGCCAGCAGCTTAGATCTTCGAACAGGGATGAACACTGAAGCTTTCTTT.

This clone was observed a single time. J is TRBJ2-4 and V is TRBV3-1 (or the pseudogene TRBV3-2); TRBD1 aligns across 10 bases. Germline-derived CDR1 and CDR2 are LGHDT and YNNKEL (reference sequence). The junction had 2 bases not matched to a gene; V was cut back by 4 bases and J by 8 bases. There are 13 residues in the CDR3. The CDR3 bases are TGTGCCAGCAGCCGAGGACAGGGGGACATTCAGTACTTC. This gives the protein CASSRGQGDIQYF.

CDR3 bases: TGTGCCAGCAGCGCCCGAATGGGGGCCAGGCAGTACTTC. Translation: CASSARMGARQYF. This rearrangement joins TRBV5-4 to TRBJ2-7, with a possible D match to TRBD1 (6 bases). In germline, CDR1 is SGHNT, CDR2 YYREEE (reference sequence). The CDR3 extends over 13 amino acids. Trimming left V 4 bases short and J 9 bases short, with 17 bases between.

As DNA, the CDR3 is TGTGCCAGCAGTGACTCGCCAGCGCTAACGCGAGAAGATACGCAGTATTTT. Its protein is CASSDSPALTREDTQYF. The gene calls are TRBV6-4 and TRBJ2-3; D remains ambiguous. CDR1 and CDR2 from the germline V gene are MRHNA and SNTAGT. The CDR3 length is 17 residues. Trimming removed 0 bases from V and 5 bases from J, with 18 bases in between.

V and J are TRBV19 and TRBJ2-3; 9 bases agree with TRBD2. The CDR3 consists of 16 residues. Trimming at V came to 4 bases and at J to 1 base, leaving 6 bases not matched to a gene. Germline CDR1 reads LNHDA; CDR2 reads SQIVND (reference sequence). The CDR3 loop reads CASSRLAGIRTDTQYF. The CDR3 nucleotides read TGTGCCAGTAGTAGGCTAGCGGGGATACGCACAGATACGCAGTATTTT.